This T cell receptor (beta chain) was captured in a study of blood T cell repertoires in COVID-19. Study-wide context: T cells, B-cell-depleted T cells, or PBMCs supplied cDNA or gDNA.

Germline V lookup: CDR1 LGHDT, CDR2 YNNKEL (reference sequence). V lost 0 bases to trimming and J lost 15 bases, with 27 bases between them. CDR3 size: 18 residues. The assay was immunoSEQ multiplex PCR, and TCRdb's table has in-frame clones only and misses some. The sample carries hundreds of thousands of clones, less than 90% recorded once. Material for sequencing was PBMCs or T cells enriched from blood (not recorded which). J is TRBJ1-6 and V is TRBV3-1 (or the pseudogene TRBV3-2), with D possibly being TRBD1 (5 bases). The clonotype originates from a woman aged 50 to 60 in a cohort exposed to, infected with or recovered from COVID-19 (not recorded which). The CDR3 spells CASSQDGGSDSPRAVLHF. The CDR3 DNA sequence: TGTGCCAGCAGCCAAGACGGGGGTTCAGATTCACCTCGCGCTGTCCTCCACTTT.